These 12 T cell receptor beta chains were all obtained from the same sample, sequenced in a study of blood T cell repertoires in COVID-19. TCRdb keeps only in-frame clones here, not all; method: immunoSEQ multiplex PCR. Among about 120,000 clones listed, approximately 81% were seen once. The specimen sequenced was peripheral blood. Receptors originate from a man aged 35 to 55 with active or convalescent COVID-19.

The chain's CDR3 is CASTTGIVFYSNQPQHF. The CDR3 nucleotides are TGTGCCAGCACAACAGGGATCGTTTTTTATAGCAATCAGCCCCAGCATTTT. The gene calls are TRBV19 and TRBJ1-5; D possibly corresponds to TRBD1 (6 bases). Germline V CDR1 and CDR2: LNHDA, SQIVND (reference sequence). The CDR3 covers 17 residues. V dropped 9 bases and J dropped 0 bases, with 21 bases sitting between them.

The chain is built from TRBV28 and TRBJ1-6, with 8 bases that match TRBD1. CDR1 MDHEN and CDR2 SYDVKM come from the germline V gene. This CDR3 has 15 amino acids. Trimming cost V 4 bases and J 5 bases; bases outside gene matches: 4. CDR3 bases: TGTGCCAGCAGTTCTCAACAGGGGGATAATTCACCCCTCCACTTT. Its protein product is CASSSQQGDNSPLHF.

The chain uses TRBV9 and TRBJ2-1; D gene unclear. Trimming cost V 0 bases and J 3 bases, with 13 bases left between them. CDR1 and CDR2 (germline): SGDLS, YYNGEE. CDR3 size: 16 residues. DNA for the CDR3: TGTGCCAGCAGCGTAGGCGGCACACTCCTCTACAATGAGCAGTTCTTC. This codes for CASSVGGTLLYNEQFF.

CDR3 nucleotides: TGTGCCAGCGCATCAGGGGCCACCGGGGAGCTGTTTTTT. This codes for CASASGATGELFF. This sequence joins TRBV7-3 and TRBJ2-2; weak D call: TRBD1 (6 bases). The V and J ends lost 8 bases and 4 bases respectively, with 11 bases between them. Germline CDR1 SGHTA, CDR2 FQGTGA. The CDR3 is made up of 13 amino acids.

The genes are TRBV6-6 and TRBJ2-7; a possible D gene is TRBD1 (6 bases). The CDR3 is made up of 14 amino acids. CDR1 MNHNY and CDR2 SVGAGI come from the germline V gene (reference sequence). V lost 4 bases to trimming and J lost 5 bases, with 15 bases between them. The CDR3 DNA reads TGTGCCAGCAGTTTGCAGGGGCCACAAAACGAGCAGTACTTC. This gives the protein CASSLQGPQNEQYF.

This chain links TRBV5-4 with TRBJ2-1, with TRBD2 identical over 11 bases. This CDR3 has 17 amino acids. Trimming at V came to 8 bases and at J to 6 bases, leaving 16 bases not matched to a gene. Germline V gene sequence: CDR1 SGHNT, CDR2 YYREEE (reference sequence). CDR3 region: CASPMDSLAGVSNEQFF. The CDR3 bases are TGTGCCAGTCCTATGGATTCACTAGCGGGAGTTAGCAATGAGCAGTTCTTC.

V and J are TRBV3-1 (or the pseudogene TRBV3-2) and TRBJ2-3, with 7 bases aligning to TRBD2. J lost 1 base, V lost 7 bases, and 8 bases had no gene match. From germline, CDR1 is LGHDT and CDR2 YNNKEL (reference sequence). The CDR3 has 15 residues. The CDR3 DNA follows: TGTGCCAGCACCCTTTCGGGAGGAGGCACAGATACGCAGTATTTT. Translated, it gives CASTLSGGGTDTQYF.

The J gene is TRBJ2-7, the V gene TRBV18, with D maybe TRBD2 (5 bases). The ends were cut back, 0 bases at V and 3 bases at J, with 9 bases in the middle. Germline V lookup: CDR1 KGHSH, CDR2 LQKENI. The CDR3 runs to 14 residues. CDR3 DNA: TGTGCCAGCTCACCACCGATGGGGAGCTACGAGCAGTACTTC. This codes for CASSPPMGSYEQYF.

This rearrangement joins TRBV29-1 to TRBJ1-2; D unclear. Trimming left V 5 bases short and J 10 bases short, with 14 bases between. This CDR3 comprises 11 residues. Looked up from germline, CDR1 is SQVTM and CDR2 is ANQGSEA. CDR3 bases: TGCAGCGTTCTCCAGGAATCCCTCTACACCTTC. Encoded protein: CSVLQESLYTF.

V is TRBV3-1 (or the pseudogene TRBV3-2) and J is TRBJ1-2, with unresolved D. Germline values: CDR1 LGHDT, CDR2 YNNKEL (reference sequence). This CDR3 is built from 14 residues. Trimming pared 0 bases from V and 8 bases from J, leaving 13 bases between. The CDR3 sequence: CASSQDSAGRGYTF. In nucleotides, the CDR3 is TGTGCCAGCAGCCAAGATAGCGCTGGACGAGGCTACACCTTC.

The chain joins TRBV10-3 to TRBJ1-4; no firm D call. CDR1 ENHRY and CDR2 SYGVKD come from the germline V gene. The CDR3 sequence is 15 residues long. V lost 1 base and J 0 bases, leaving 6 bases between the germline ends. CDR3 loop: CAISEYYSTNEKLFF. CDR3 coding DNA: TGTGCCATCAGTGAGTACTACTCAACTAATGAAAAACTGTTTTTT.

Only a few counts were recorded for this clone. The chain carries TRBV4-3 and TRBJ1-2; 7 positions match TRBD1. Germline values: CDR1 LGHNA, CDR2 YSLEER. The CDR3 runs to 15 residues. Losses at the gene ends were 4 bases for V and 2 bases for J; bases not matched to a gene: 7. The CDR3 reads CASSPITQGNYGYTF. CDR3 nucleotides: TGCGCCAGCAGCCCCATAACACAGGGGAACTATGGCTACACCTTC.